One and the same sample provided the 19 T cell receptor beta chains below, sequenced in a study of T cells after yellow fever vaccination. TCRdb called the 5' RACE reads again in MiXCR, with one record for every CDR3 protein. The table shows some 300,000 distinct CDR3 sequences, with 8.7% occurring only once. Sequences were derived from CD4+ T cells sorted from PBMCs, sampled 5 days after the yellow fever booster vaccination. The receptors here all came from a man between 18 and 35 years old who received the YFV17D yellow fever vaccine.

This CDR3 is CSAVTPSYEQYV. In DNA form, the CDR3 reads TGCAGTGCCGTAACTCCCTCCTACGAGCAGTACGTC. The rearrangement uses TRBV29-1 and TRBJ2-7; D is unresolved. The CDR3 totals 12 residues. Germline V gives CDR1 SQVTM, CDR2 ANQGSEA.

V gene TRBV20-1 combines with J gene TRBJ2-3; 11 bases line up with TRBD2. CDR3 length equals 15 residues. The germline V gene has CDR1 DFQATT and CDR2 SNEGSKA (reference sequence). V trimming: 3 bases; J trimming: 2 bases; junction bases outside the gene matches: 4. The CDR3 loop reads CSARSSGGTTDTQYF. Here the CDR3 DNA reads TGCAGTGCTAGGTCTAGCGGGGGGACCACAGATACGCAGTATTTT.

This clonotype was seen more than once but under ten times. The V call is TRBV18, the J call TRBJ1-1; no definite D call. The V end was cut by 3 bases, the J end by 6 bases, with 11 bases between. The CDR3 consists of 13 residues. Looked up from germline, CDR1 is KGHSH and CDR2 is LQKENI. The CDR3: CASSPLPQAEAFF. CDR3 bases: TGTGCCAGCTCACCTCTTCCTCAGGCTGAAGCTTTCTTT.

The rearrangement links TRBV21-1 to TRBJ2-5; the listed D gene, TRBD1, was not tested against the DNA. TRBV21-1 is a pseudogene. This CDR3 is built from 14 residues. The CDR3 region is CASTRSGAQETQYF. CDR3 in DNA: TGTGCCAGCACCCGATCCGGGGCCCAAGAGACCCAGTACTTC.

The CDR3 sequence: CASSDYTSSDTQYF. Here the CDR3 DNA reads TGTGCCAGCAGTGACTATACTAGTTCCGATACGCAGTATTTT. V and J are TRBV6-4 and TRBJ2-3; D possibly corresponds to TRBD2 (5 bases). The CDR3 is made up of 14 amino acids. Germline V CDR1 and CDR2: MRHNA, SNTAGT. Deletions cut 1 base from V and 6 bases from J, with 11 bases between.

This clonotype showed up many times. This chain uses TRBV20-1 with TRBJ1-1; 8 bases fit TRBD1. This CDR3 comprises 17 residues. Germline loops: CDR1 DFQATT, CDR2 SNEGSKA (reference sequence). The J segment lost 4 bases and the V segment lost 6 bases, leaving 19 bases of the junction unmatched. The CDR3 DNA follows: TGCAGTGCCAGAAAGCCAGGGGGCTTCGCGTTAGGCACTGAAGCTTTCTTT. It is translated as CSARKPGGFALGTEAFF.

V usage is TRBV19 and J usage is TRBJ2-7; 7 bases are a match to TRBD1. This CDR3 spans 13 amino acids. CDR1 LNHDA and CDR2 SQIVND come from the germline V gene (reference sequence). Trimming cost V 5 bases and J 2 bases; bases outside gene matches: 3. The CDR3 here is CASSPGQTYEQYV. CDR3 nucleotide sequence: TGTGCCAGTAGTCCGGGACAGACCTACGAGCAGTACGTC.

The rearrangement uses TRBV12-3 or TRBV12-4 and TRBJ2-1; 8 nucleotides match TRBD2. The CDR3 spans 15 residues. V shed 4 bases and J 8 bases; nucleotides not matched to a gene: 10. CDR3 residues: CASSSPRTSWDEQFF. CDR3 DNA: TGTGCCAGCAGTTCGCCCAGGACTAGCTGGGATGAGCAGTTCTTC.

This clonotype has just a few counts. The V gene is TRBV28, the J gene TRBJ2-5; 10 bases fit TRBD2. CDR3 length: 15 residues. Losses at the gene ends were 1 base for V and 7 bases for J; bases not matched to a gene: 6. Germline values: CDR1 MDHEN, CDR2 SYDVKM. The DNA for the CDR3 is TGTGCCAGCAGTTTATTGGCTAGCGGGGGCGTGACCCAGTACTTC. Amino acids: CASSLLASGGVTQYF.

This clonotype was seen many times. The V and J genes are TRBV6-6 and TRBJ2-7, with D possibly TRBD1 on 7 matching bases. V shed 6 bases and J shed 5 bases, with 11 bases lying between them. This CDR3 has 12 residues. Germline-derived CDR1 and CDR2 are MNHNY and SVGAGI (reference sequence). DNA of the CDR3: TGTGCCAGCAGCCCCAGGGGGGACGAGCAGTACGTC. It encodes CASSPRGDEQYV.

This clonotype was recorded many times. This chain uses TRBV7-2 with TRBJ2-7, with a weak D call TRBD2 (6 bases). Germline values: CDR1 SGHTA, CDR2 FQGNSA. V was trimmed by 1 base and J by 8 bases, leaving 15 bases between them. This CDR3 region has 14 residues. The DNA of the CDR3 is TGTGCCAGCAGCTTAGGTTCACTAGCCGTAAAGCAGTACTTC. Translated, it gives CASSLGSLAVKQYF.

V usage is TRBV6-5 and J usage is TRBJ2-7, with 7 bases identical to TRBD1. The V and J ends lost 6 bases and 4 bases, in that order; junction bases with no gene match: 15. The CDR3 has 16 residues. The germline CDR1 and CDR2 sequences are MNHEY and SVGAGI. CDR3 sequence: CASSRARDSPSYEQYV. The CDR3 bases are TGTGCCAGCAGCAGAGCCCGGGACAGCCCTTCTTACGAGCAGTACGTC.

This clonotype appeared a few times. The V call is TRBV20-1, the J call TRBJ1-1, with a weak D call TRBD1 (6 bases). Germline CDR1 and CDR2: DFQATT and SNEGSKA (reference sequence). CDR3 length: 11 amino acids. The CDR3 DNA reads TGCAGGACCCCAGGGGACACTGAAGCTTTCTTT. Its translation: CRTPGDTEAFF.

The V and J genes are TRBV4-1 and TRBJ2-3, with 7 bases that match TRBD2. Germline V gene data show CDR1 as MGHRA and CDR2 as YSYEKL. The CDR3 runs 16 residues. V was clipped by 2 bases and J by 2 bases; unmatched bases: 7. This CDR3 reads CASSQTVGGFTDTQYF. Written as DNA, the CDR3 is TGCGCCAGCAGCCAAACGGTCGGGGGGTTCACAGATACGCAGTATTTT.

This chain joins TRBV28 and TRBJ2-7, with TRBD2 as a possible D gene (6 bases). Germline values: CDR1 MDHEN, CDR2 SYDVKM. The CDR3 sequence is 13 residues long. V was trimmed by 3 bases and J by 6 bases, leaving 12 bases between them. The CDR3 protein is CASSFGTALEQYV. The CDR3 nucleotides read TGTGCCAGCAGTTTTGGGACTGCTCTCGAGCAGTACGTC.

A few counts support this clonotype. The chain employs TRBV7-3 and TRBJ2-3; no reliable D call. V was clipped by 1 base and J by 0 bases, with 5 bases between them. The CDR3 spans 14 residues. Germline-derived CDR1 and CDR2 are SGHTA and FQGTGA. The CDR3 spells CASSLMDSTDTQYF. The CDR3 bases are TGTGCCAGCAGCTTAATGGACAGCACAGATACGCAGTATTTT.

There are a few counts of this clonotype. DNA for the CDR3: TGTGCCAGCAGCGTTGGGGGCTCGAACACCGGGGAGCTGTTTTTT. Translation: CASSVGGSNTGELFF. The chain couples TRBV9 to TRBJ2-2; possibly TRBD1 for D (6 bases). Germline V gives CDR1 SGDLS, CDR2 YYNGEE. V gave up 2 bases and J gave up 0 bases, with 8 bases separating them. The CDR3 is made up of 15 amino acids.

This clonotype was seen only a few times. J is TRBJ2-2 and V is TRBV12-3 or TRBV12-4, with 9 bases fitting TRBD2. The J segment lost 2 bases and the V segment lost 5 bases, leaving 6 bases of the junction unmatched. This CDR3 is built from 16 residues. As DNA, the CDR3 is TGTGCCAGCAGTCCGCGGGGGGGGGTAAACACCGGGGAGCTGTTTTTT. Encoded protein: CASSPRGGVNTGELFF.

This clonotype occurred a few times. Here the CDR3 reads CASSPLESSGNTIYF. CDR3 in DNA: TGTGCCAGCTCACCGTTGGAATCCTCTGGAAACACCATATATTTT. The rearrangement uses TRBV18 and TRBJ1-3, with D unclear. The CDR3 sequence is 15 residues long. Deletions cut 3 bases from V and 0 bases from J, with 9 bases between. Germline V lookup: CDR1 KGHSH, CDR2 LQKENI.